This TCR beta chain was profiled in a study of T cell repertoires in cytomegalovirus infection. Overall study context: In the study, CMV epitopes included recently identified HLA-C-restricted and well-studied HLA-B-restricted ones. Matching HLA type, along with CMV infection, was indicated by public TCR beta signatures.

CDR1 and CDR2 from the germline V gene are MNHNS and SASEGT. V was cut by 0 bases and J by 5 bases, with 7 bases left in between. CDR3 length: 13 amino acids. TCRdb recomputed calls from the reads with MiXCR, one row per CDR3 protein. The table records over 250,000 distinct CDR3 sequences, 22% of them present only once. This clonotype occurred a few times. Antigen specificity is unknown. Broader study findings: The ex vivo response was dominated by HLA-C-restricted CMV-specific TCR beta clonotypes.

The chain combines TRBV6-1 with TRBJ1-2; D gene unclear. The sequenced sample was cultured PBMCs, obtained from culture after CMV antigen stimulation. The receptor comes from a human donor in good health (CMV status not recorded). Some clones in this sample may be carry-over from other donors' samples. CDR3 nucleotides: TGTGCCAGCAGTGAAGCCGCTCGTTATGGCTACACCTTC. This codes for CASSEAARYGYTF.